The rows below give T cell receptor beta chains drawn from one sample of a study of T cells after yellow fever vaccination. TCRdb called the 5' RACE reads again in MiXCR, with one record for every CDR3 protein. This table has about 320,000 distinct CDR3 sequences, over 3.5% appearing once. Here the sequenced sample was PBMCs, taken 15 days after the yellow fever booster vaccination. Receptors originate from a man aged 18 to 35 who received the YFV17D yellow fever vaccine. Both conserved end residues are part of each CDR3. D genes are given only for firm matches. Only some rows state a clone size, as once, few, many or a class for expanded clones.

j_call d_call v_call clone_size cdr3_nt cdr3_aa
TRBJ2-6 TRBD1 TRBV18 few TGTGCCAGCTCAGAACAGGGACAGGACTCTGGGGCCAACGTCCTGACTTTC CASSEQGQDSGANVLTF
TRBJ2-1 TRBD2 TRBV9 many TGTGCCAGCAGCACAACTAGCGGGGGGTACAATGAGCAGTTCTTC CASSTTSGGYNEQFF
TRBJ2-2 TRBD1 TRBV18 many TGTGCCAGCTCGCAAGGGACAGACACCGGGGAGCTGTTTTTT CASSQGTDTGELFF
TRBJ2-7 NA TRBV6-5 few TGTGCCAGCAGCTGGGGCCCGAACTACGAGCAGTACTTC CASSWGPNYEQYF
TRBJ2-1 NA TRBV7-3 many TGTGCCAGCAGCCATCTAGCTGGGGATGAGCAGTTCTTC CASSHLAGDEQFF
TRBJ1-6 NA TRBV5-6 many TGTGCCAGCAGCTTGTCCCGGGAGGACTATAATTCACCCCTCCACTTT CASSLSREDYNSPLHF
TRBJ1-2 TRBD1 TRBV12-3/TRBV12-4 many TGTGCCAGCAGTCCACGGGACAGTTATGGCTACACCTTC CASSPRDSYGYTF
TRBJ2-1 NA TRBV6-4 many TGTGCCAGCTCGACTAACCCCTACAATGAGCAGTTCTTC CASSTNPYNEQFF
TRBJ2-3 NA TRBV4-1 many TGCGCCAGCAGCCGGCCCGAGCTAGGGACAGATACGCAGTATTTT CASSRPELGTDTQYF
TRBJ2-6 TRBD1 TRBV6-5 few TGTGCCAGCAGACCTGGGACAGGGAGGGGTATCTCTGGGGCCAACGTCCTGACTTTC CASRPGTGRGISGANVLTF
TRBJ1-4 TRBD1 TRBV7-9 few TGTGCCAGCAGCTCGATGGACAGGGTTAATGAAAAACTGTTTTTT CASSSMDRVNEKLFF
TRBJ1-6 TRBD1 TRBV6-2/TRBV6-3 few TGTGCCAGCAGACAACGGACAGGACCCGAGGGGACCCTCCACTTT CASRQRTGPEGTLHF
TRBJ2-3 NA TRBV7-2 many TGTGCCAGCAGCTTAGCCCTCCCGAGGGGGATAAGAACAGATACGCAGTATTTT CASSLALPRGIRTDTQYF
TRBJ2-3 NA TRBV20-1 many TGCAGTGCTAGAGAAGACACAGATACGCAGTATTTT CSAREDTDTQYF
TRBJ1-2 NA TRBV9 NA TGTGCCAGCAGCGTAAAGGGGGTTGGTGGCTACACCTTC CASSVKGVGGYTF
TRBJ2-5 TRBD1 TRBV7-9 many TGTGCCAGCAGCTTAGGGGACAGGGGAATACAAGAGACCCAGTACTTC CASSLGDRGIQETQYF
TRBJ2-2 NA TRBV20-1 few TGCAGTGCTACCGGGACCCTCCCCGGGGAGCTGTTTTTT CSATGTLPGELFF
TRBJ2-7 TRBD1 TRBV9 NA TGTGCCAGCAGCGTAGAGCCGACAGGGTCTGCCTACGAGCAGTACTTC CASSVEPTGSAYEQYF
TRBJ2-7 TRBD1 TRBV5-1 few TGCGCCAGCAGCTTACAGGGGGGTATCTACGAGCAGTACTTC CASSLQGGIYEQYF
TRBJ1-6 NA TRBV7-9 many TGTGCCAGCAGCTTAAAGACAGACTATAATTCACCCCTCCACTTT CASSLKTDYNSPLHF